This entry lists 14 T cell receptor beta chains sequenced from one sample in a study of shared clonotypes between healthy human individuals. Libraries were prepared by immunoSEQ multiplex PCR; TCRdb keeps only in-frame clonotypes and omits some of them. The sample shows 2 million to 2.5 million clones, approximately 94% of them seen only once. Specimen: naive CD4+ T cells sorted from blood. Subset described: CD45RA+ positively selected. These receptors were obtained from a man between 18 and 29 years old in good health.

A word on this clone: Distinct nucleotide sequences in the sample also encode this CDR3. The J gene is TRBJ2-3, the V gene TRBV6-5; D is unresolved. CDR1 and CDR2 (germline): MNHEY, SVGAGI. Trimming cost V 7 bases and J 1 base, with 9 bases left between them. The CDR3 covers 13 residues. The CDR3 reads CASTPPGTDTQYF. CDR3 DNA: TGTGCCAGCACCCCACCAGGCACAGATACGCAGTATTTT.

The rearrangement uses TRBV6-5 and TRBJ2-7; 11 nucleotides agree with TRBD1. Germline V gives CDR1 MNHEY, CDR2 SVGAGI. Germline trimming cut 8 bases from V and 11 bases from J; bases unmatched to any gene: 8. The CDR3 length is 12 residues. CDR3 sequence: CASGRTGGAEYF. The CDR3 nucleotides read TGTGCCAGCGGACGGACAGGGGGCGCGGAGTACTTC.

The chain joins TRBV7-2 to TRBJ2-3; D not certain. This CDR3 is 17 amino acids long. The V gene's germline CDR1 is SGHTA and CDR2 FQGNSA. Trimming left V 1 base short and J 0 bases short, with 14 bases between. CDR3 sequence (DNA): TGTGCCAGCAGCTTAGTCATAGGGTTGATGAGCACAGATACGCAGTATTTT. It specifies CASSLVIGLMSTDTQYF.

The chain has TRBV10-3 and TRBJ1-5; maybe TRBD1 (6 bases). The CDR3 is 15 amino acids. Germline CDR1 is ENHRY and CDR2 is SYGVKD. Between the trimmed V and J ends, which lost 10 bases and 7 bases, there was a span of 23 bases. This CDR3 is CATALGQSNAQPQHF. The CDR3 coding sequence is TGTGCCACGGCCTTGGGACAAAGCAATGCGCAGCCCCAGCATTTT.

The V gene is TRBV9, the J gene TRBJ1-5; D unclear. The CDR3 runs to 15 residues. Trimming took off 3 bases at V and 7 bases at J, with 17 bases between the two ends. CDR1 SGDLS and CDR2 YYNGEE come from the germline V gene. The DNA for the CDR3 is TGTGCCAGCAGCGCCCCCCCTCGCGGCCCCCAGCCCCAGCATTTT. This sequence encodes CASSAPPRGPQPQHF.

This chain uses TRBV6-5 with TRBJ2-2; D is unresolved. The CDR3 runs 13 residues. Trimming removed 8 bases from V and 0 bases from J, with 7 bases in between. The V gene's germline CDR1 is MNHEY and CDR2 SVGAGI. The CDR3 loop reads CASLEPNTGELFF. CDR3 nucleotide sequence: TGTGCCAGCCTCGAACCGAACACCGGGGAGCTGTTTTTT.

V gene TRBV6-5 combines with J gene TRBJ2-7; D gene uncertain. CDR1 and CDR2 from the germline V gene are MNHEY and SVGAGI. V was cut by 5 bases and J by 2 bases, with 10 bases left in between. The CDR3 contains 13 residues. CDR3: CASSRQKPYEQYF. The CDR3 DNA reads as TGTGCCAGCAGTAGGCAAAAACCCTACGAGCAGTACTTC.

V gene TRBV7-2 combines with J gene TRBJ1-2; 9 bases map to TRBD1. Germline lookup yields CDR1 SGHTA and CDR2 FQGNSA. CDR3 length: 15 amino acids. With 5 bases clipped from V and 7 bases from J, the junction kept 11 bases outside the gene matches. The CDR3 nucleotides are TGTGCCAGCAGCACGAGACCGGGACAGGGCACTGGCTACACCTTC. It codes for CASSTRPGQGTGYTF.

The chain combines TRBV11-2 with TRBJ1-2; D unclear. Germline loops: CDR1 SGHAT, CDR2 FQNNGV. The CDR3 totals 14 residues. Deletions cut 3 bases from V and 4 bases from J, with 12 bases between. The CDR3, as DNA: TGTGCCAGCAGCTTTCGTGAGTGGGGCTATGGCTACACCTTC. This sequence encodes CASSFREWGYGYTF.

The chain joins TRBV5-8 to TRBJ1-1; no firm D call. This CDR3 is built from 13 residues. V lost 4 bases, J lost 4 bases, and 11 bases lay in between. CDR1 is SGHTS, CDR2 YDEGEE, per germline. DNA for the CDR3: TGTGCCAGCAGCCATCACAGCCCCACTGAAGCTTTCTTT. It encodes CASSHHSPTEAFF.

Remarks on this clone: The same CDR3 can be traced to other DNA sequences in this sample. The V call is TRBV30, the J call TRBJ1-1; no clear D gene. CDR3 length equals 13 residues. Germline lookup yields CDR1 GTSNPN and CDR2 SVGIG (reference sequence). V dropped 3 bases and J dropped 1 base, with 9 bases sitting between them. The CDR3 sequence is CAWRDRQNTEAFF. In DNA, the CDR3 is TGTGCCTGGAGGGATCGACAGAACACTGAAGCTTTCTTT.

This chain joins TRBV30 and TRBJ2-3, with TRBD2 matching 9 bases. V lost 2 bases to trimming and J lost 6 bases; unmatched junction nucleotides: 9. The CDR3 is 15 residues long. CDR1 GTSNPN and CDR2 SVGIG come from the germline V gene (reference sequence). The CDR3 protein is CAWSPGAGGPDTQYF. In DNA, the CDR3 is TGTGCCTGGAGTCCTGGGGCGGGAGGGCCTGATACGCAGTATTTT.

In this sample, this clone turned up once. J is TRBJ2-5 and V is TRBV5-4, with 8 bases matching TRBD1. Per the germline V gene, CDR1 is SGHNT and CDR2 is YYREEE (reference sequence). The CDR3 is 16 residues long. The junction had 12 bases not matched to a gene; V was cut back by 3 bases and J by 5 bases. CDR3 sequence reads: CASSSTRGRIAETQYF. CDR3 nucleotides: TGTGCCAGCAGCTCAACCAGGGGGCGCATCGCGGAGACCCAGTACTTC.

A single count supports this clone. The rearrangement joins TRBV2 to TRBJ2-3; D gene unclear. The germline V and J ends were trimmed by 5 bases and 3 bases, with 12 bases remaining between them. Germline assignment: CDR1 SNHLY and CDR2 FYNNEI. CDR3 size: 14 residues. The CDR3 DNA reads TGTGCCAGCAGTCCTACACAGATGACAGATACGCAGTATTTT. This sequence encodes CASSPTQMTDTQYF. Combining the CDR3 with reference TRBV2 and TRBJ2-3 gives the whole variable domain EPEVTQTPSHQVTQMGQEVILRCVPISNHLYFYWYRQILGQKVEFLVSFYNNEISEKSEIFDDQFSVERPDGSNFTLKIRSTKLEDSAMYFCASSPTQMTDTQYFGPGTRLTVL.